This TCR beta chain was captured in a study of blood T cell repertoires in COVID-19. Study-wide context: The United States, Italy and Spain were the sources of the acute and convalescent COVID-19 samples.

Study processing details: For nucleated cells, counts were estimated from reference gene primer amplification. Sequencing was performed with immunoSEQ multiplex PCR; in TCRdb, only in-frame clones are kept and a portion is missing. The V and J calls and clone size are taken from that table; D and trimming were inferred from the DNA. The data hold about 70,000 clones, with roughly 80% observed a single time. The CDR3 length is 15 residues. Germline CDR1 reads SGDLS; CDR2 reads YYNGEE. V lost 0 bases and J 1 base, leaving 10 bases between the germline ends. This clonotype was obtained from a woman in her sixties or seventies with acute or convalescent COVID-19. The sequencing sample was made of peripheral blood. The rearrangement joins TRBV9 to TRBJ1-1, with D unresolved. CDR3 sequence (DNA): TGTGCCAGCAGCGTAGGCCAGTTCGAGAACACTGAAGCTTTCTTT. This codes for CASSVGQFENTEAFF. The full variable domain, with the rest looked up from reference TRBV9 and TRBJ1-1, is DSGVTQTPKHLITATGQRVTLRCSPRSGDLSVYWYQQSLDQGLQFLIQYYNGEERAKGNILERFSAQQFPDLHSELNLSSLELGDSALYFCASSVGQFENTEAFFGQGTRLTVV.